This T cell receptor beta chain appears in the sequencing data of a study of T cells in Graves' hyperthyroidism and ophthalmopathy. Study-level background: Peripheral blood draws took place at initial diagnosis, ahead of any treatment.

CDR1 MNHNS and CDR2 SASEGT come from the germline V gene. With V trimmed by 6 bases and J by 2 bases, 8 bases remained unmatched. The CDR3 spans 15 residues. Amplification targeted TCR beta CDR3 regions from RNA transcripts. When the TCR CDR3 underwent first-round RT-PCR, the HTBI primer set was used. TCRdb ran MiXCR on the multiplex PCR reads and lists one entry per CDR3 protein. The profile covers 550,000 to 600,000 distinct CDR3 sequences, with 14% appearing a single time and roughly 6.9% taken by the ten largest. Diagnosis rested on symptoms, serum thyroxine and TRAb, thyroid ultrasound, and orbital computed tomography.

V and J are TRBV6-1 and TRBJ2-7, with 9 positions matching TRBD1. This clonotype was obtained from a woman between 18 and 29 years old with Graves' ophthalmopathy. Material for sequencing was blood. CDR3 nucleotides: TGTGCCAGCAGGATCCGGGACAGGGCCCCCTACGAGCAGTACTTC. Its protein product is CASRIRDRAPYEQYF.